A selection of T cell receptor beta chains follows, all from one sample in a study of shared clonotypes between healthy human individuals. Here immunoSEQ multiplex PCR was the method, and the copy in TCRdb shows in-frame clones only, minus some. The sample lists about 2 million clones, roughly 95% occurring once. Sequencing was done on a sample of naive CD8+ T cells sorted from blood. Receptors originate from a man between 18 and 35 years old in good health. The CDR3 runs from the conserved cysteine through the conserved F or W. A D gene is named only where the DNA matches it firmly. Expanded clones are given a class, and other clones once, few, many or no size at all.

CDR3 protein: CASSQDQDSPLHF
CDR3 DNA: TGCGCCAGCAGCCAAGATCAAGATTCACCCCTCCACTTT
J gene: TRBJ1-6
D gene: NA
clone size: NA
V gene: TRBV4-3

CDR3 protein: CASRPPPGLETNEQFF
CDR3 DNA: TGCGCCAGCAGGCCTCCTCCGGGACTAGAGACCAATGAGCAGTTCTTC
J gene: TRBJ2-1
D gene: TRBD2
clone size: NA
V gene: TRBV4-1

CDR3 protein: CASSVAGTGGTEAFF
CDR3 DNA: TGTGCCAGCAGCGTGGCCGGGACAGGGGGCACTGAAGCTTTCTTT
J gene: TRBJ1-1
D gene: TRBD1
clone size: once
V gene: TRBV9

CDR3 protein: CARQGDTGELFF
CDR3 DNA: TGTGCTAGACAGGGGGACACCGGGGAGCTGTTTTTT
J gene: TRBJ2-2
D gene: TRBD1
clone size: NA
V gene: TRBV12-5

CDR3 protein: CASSYSTADFSYEQYF
CDR3 DNA: TGTGCCAGCAGTTACTCGACGGCTGATTTCTCCTACGAGCAGTACTTC
J gene: TRBJ2-7
D gene: NA
clone size: NA
V gene: TRBV6-6

CDR3 protein: CASSLAQTGGVGHHEQYF
CDR3 DNA: TGTGCCAGCTCACTAGCCCAGACAGGGGGAGTTGGTCACCACGAGCAGTACTTC
J gene: TRBJ2-7
D gene: TRBD1
clone size: NA
V gene: TRBV18

CDR3 protein: CSVEAGGHEQYF
CDR3 DNA: TGCAGCGTTGAAGCGGGAGGGCACGAGCAGTACTTC
J gene: TRBJ2-7
D gene: TRBD2
clone size: NA
V gene: TRBV29-1

CDR3 protein: CASSYFRGELFF
CDR3 DNA: TGTGCCAGCAGTTACTTCAGAGGGGAACTGTTTTTT
J gene: TRBJ1-4
D gene: NA
clone size: NA
V gene: TRBV6-5

CDR3 protein: CARSLQETQYF
CDR3 DNA: TGTGCCAGAAGCCTCCAAGAGACCCAGTACTTC
J gene: TRBJ2-5
D gene: NA
clone size: NA
V gene: TRBV5-3

CDR3 protein: CASSSDTGETTYEQYF
CDR3 DNA: TGTGCCAGCAGTTCCGACACAGGAGAAACAACCTACGAGCAGTACTTC
J gene: TRBJ2-7
D gene: NA
clone size: NA
V gene: TRBV28

CDR3 protein: CSVEDWGTGTYEQYF
CDR3 DNA: TGCAGCGTTGAAGATTGGGGGACAGGGACCTACGAGCAGTACTTC
J gene: TRBJ2-7
D gene: TRBD1
clone size: once
V gene: TRBV29-1

CDR3 protein: CASSSLDRDLPGELFF
CDR3 DNA: TGTGCCAGCAGCTCCTTGGACAGGGATCTTCCCGGGGAGCTGTTTTTT
J gene: TRBJ2-2
D gene: TRBD1
clone size: NA
V gene: TRBV7-2

CDR3 protein: CASSSQLTGGVDEQYF
CDR3 DNA: TGTGCCAGCAGCTCACAACTGACAGGGGGAGTAGACGAGCAGTACTTC
J gene: TRBJ2-7
D gene: TRBD1
clone size: once
V gene: TRBV5-5

CDR3 protein: CSVEREMAGNTIYF
CDR3 DNA: TGCAGCGTTGAAAGGGAGATGGCTGGAAACACCATATATTTT
J gene: TRBJ1-3
D gene: NA
clone size: NA
V gene: TRBV29-1

CDR3 protein: CASSLTSTYEQYF
CDR3 DNA: TGTGCCAGCAGTCTGACTAGCACCTACGAGCAGTACTTC
J gene: TRBJ2-7
D gene: TRBD2
clone size: NA
V gene: TRBV6-1

CDR3 protein: CASSAAGLYGYGYTF
CDR3 DNA: TGTGCCAGCAGCGCGGCGGGGCTATATGGCTATGGCTACACCTTC
J gene: TRBJ1-2
D gene: NA
clone size: once
V gene: TRBV7-9

CDR3 protein: CASSLSRGSNQPQHF
CDR3 DNA: TGTGCCAGCAGTTTATCGAGGGGGAGCAATCAGCCCCAGCATTTT
J gene: TRBJ1-5
D gene: NA
clone size: NA
V gene: TRBV27

CDR3 protein: CASNGLVDEQYF
CDR3 DNA: TGTGCCAGCAATGGACTAGTTGACGAGCAGTACTTC
J gene: TRBJ2-7
D gene: TRBD2
clone size: NA
V gene: TRBV2

CDR3 protein: CASSLELGNSPLHF
CDR3 DNA: TGCGCCAGCAGCTTGGAATTGGGGAATTCACCCCTCCACTTT
J gene: TRBJ1-6
D gene: NA
clone size: once
V gene: TRBV5-1

CDR3 protein: CASSQGQGVAGDTEAFF
CDR3 DNA: TGCGCCAGCAGCCAAGGGCAGGGAGTTGCGGGGGACACTGAAGCTTTCTTT
J gene: TRBJ1-1
D gene: NA
clone size: NA
V gene: TRBV4-1

CDR3 protein: CASSLGLEETQYF
CDR3 DNA: TGTGCCAGCAGCCTCGGGTTGGAAGAGACCCAGTACTTC
J gene: TRBJ2-5
D gene: NA
clone size: NA
V gene: TRBV27

CDR3 protein: CAWSSGLGGSETQYF
CDR3 DNA: TGTGCCTGGAGTTCCGGGCTAGGGGGGTCAGAGACCCAGTACTTC
J gene: TRBJ2-5
D gene: NA
clone size: NA
V gene: TRBV30

CDR3 protein: CASSRGIAGQETQYF
CDR3 DNA: TGTGCCAGCAGCCGAGGGATAGCGGGACAGGAGACCCAGTACTTC
J gene: TRBJ2-5
D gene: NA
clone size: NA
V gene: TRBV7-9

CDR3 protein: CASSLNQGGPYEQYF
CDR3 DNA: TGTGCCAGCAGTTTGAACCAGGGGGGTCCCTACGAGCAGTACTTC
J gene: TRBJ2-7
D gene: NA
clone size: NA
V gene: TRBV28

CDR3 protein: CASSLSISGGYNEQFF
CDR3 DNA: TGTGCCAGCAGTTTATCGATTAGCGGGGGCTACAATGAGCAGTTCTTC
J gene: TRBJ2-1
D gene: TRBD2
clone size: NA
V gene: TRBV28

CDR3 protein: CASSVGDPNSPLHF
CDR3 DNA: TGTGCCAGCAGCGTCGGAGACCCTAATTCACCCCTCCACTTT
J gene: TRBJ1-6
D gene: NA
clone size: NA
V gene: TRBV9